Described below is a single T cell receptor (beta chain) sequence and its context. Clinical histories supplied by participants themselves formed the basis of cohort assignment. The assay was immunoSEQ multiplex PCR, and TCRdb's table has in-frame clones only and misses some. The sample includes approximately 260,000 clones, approximately 84% seen only once; the top ten take 2.5% to 3.5%. The data derive from a study of blood T cell repertoires in COVID-19. Trimming cost V 9 bases and J 3 bases; bases outside gene matches: 10. Germline V CDR1 and CDR2: MNHEY, SMNVEV (reference sequence). CDR3 length: 14 amino acids.

This chain connects TRBV27 to TRBJ2-7; 8 nucleotides agree with TRBD1. The source material was PBMCs or T cells enriched from blood (not recorded which). The source of this sequence is a woman between 35 and 50 years old with acute COVID-19. CDR3 region: CASAPDRGYYEQYF. The CDR3 DNA sequence: TGTGCCAGTGCCCCAGACAGGGGATACTACGAGCAGTACTTC.